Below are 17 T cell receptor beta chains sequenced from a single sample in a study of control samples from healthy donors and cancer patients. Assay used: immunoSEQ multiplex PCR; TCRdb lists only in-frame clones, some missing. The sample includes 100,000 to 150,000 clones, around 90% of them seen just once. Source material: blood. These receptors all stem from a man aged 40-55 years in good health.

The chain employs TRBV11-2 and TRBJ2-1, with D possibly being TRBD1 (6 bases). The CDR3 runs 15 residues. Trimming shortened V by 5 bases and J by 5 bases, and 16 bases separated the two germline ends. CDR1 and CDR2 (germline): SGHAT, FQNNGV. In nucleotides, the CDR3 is TGTGCCAGCAGCAAGCGACAGGTTCCGGACAATGAGCAGTTCTTC. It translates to CASSKRQVPDNEQFF.

The CDR3 spells CASARGATNEKLFF. DNA of the CDR3: TGTGCCAGCGCCCGTGGTGCAACTAATGAAAAACTGTTTTTT. The V and J genes are TRBV19 and TRBJ1-4; no definite D call. Germline V CDR1 and CDR2: LNHDA, SQIVND (reference sequence). This CDR3 region has 14 residues. V lost 9 bases and J 0 bases, leaving 11 bases between the germline ends.

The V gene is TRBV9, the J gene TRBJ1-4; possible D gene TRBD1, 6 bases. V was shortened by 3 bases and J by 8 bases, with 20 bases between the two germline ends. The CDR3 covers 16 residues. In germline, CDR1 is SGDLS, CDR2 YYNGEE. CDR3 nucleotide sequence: TGTGCCAGCAGCGGACACAACAGGGCCTCGGGGGAAAAACTGTTTTTT. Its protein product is CASSGHNRASGEKLFF.

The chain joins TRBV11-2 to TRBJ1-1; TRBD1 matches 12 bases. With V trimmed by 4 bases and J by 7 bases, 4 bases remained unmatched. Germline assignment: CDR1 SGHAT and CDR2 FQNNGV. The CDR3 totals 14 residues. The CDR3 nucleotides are TGTGCCAGCAGCTCCGGGACAGGGGGCATTGAAGCTTTCTTT. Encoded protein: CASSSGTGGIEAFF.

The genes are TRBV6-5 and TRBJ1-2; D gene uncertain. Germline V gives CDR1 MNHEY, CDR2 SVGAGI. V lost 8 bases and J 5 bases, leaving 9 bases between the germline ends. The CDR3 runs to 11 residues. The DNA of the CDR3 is TGTGCCAGCGGGCTAAAGTATGGCTACACCTTC. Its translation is CASGLKYGYTF.

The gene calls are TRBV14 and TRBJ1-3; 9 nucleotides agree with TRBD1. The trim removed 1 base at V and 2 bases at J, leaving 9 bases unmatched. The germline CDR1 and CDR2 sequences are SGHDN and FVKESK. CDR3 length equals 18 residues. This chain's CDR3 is CASSQAEDRGLPGNTIYF. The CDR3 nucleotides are TGTGCCAGCAGCCAAGCGGAGGACAGGGGATTGCCTGGAAACACCATATATTTT.

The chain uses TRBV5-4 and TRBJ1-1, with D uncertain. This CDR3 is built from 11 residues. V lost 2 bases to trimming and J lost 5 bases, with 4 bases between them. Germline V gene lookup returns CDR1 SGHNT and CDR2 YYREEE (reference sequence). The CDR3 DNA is TGTGCCAGCAGCTTCGGGACTGAAGCTTTCTTT. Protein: CASSFGTEAFF.

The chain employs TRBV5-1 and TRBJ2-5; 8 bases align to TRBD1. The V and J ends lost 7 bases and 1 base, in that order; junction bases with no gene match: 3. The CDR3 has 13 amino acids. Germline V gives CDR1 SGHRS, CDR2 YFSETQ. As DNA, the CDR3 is TGCGCCAGCCGTCAGGGGGCCCAAGAGACCCAGTACTTC. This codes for CASRQGAQETQYF.

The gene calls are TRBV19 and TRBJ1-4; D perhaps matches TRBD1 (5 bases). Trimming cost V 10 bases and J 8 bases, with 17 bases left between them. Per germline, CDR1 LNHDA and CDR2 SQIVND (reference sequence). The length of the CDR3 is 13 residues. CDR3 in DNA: TGTGCCACCGAGGGGCCCGGCGGAGAAAAACTGTTTTTT. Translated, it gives CATEGPGGEKLFF.

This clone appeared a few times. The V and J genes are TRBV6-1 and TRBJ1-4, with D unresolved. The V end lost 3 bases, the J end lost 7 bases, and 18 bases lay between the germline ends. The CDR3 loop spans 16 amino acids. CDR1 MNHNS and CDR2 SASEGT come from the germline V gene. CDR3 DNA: TGTGCCAGCAGTGACAACAAACGGGTCTTTGGTGAAAAACTGTTTTTT. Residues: CASSDNKRVFGEKLFF.

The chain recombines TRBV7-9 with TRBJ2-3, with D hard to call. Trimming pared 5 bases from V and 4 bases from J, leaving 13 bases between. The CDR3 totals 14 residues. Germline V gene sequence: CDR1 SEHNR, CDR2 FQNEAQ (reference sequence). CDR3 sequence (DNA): TGTGCCAGCAGCCTTCTGATGGCCGCAGATACGCAGTATTTT. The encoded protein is CASSLLMAADTQYF.

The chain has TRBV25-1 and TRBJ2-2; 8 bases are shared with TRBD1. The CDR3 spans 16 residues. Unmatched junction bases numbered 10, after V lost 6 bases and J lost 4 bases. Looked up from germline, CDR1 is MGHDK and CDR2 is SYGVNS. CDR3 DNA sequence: TGTGCCAGCAGGAGGACCGGGACAGGCTTCACCGGGGAGCTGTTTTTT. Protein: CASRRTGTGFTGELFF.

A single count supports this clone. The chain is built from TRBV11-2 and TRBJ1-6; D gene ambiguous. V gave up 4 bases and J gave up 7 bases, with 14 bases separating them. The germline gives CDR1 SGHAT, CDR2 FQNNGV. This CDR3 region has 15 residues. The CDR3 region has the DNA TGTGCCAGCAGCTCGTCACTACGGACCAATTCACCCCTCCACTTT. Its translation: CASSSSLRTNSPLHF.

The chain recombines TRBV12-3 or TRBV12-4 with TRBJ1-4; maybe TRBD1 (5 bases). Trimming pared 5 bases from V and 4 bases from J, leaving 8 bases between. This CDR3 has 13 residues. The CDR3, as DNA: TGTGCCAGCAGTGGACACCGTAATGAAAAACTGTTTTTT. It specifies CASSGHRNEKLFF.

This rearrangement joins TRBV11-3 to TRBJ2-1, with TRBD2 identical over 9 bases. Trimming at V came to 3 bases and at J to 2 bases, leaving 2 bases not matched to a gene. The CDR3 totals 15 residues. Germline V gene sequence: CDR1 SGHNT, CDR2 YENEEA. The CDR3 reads CASSLSGRPYNEQFF. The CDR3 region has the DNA TGTGCCAGCAGCTTGAGCGGGAGGCCCTACAATGAGCAGTTCTTC. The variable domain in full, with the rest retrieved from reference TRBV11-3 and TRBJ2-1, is EAGVVQSPRYKIIEKKQPVAFWCNPISGHNTLYWYLQNLGQGPELLIRYENEEAVDDSQLPKDRFSAERLKGVDSTLKIQPAELGDSAVYLCASSLSGRPYNEQFFGPGTRLTVL.

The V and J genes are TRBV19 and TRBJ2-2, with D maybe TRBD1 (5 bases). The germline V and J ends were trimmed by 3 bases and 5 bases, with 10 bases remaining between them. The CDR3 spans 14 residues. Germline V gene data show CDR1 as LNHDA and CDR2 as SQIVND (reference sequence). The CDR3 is CASSIFQGTGELFF. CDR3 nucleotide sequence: TGTGCCAGTAGTATCTTTCAGGGTACCGGGGAGCTGTTTTTT.

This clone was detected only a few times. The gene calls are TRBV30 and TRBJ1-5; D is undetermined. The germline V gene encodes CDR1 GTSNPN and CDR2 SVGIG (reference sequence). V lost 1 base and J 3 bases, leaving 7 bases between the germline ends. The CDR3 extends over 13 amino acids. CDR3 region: CAWSGGINQPQHF. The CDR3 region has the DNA TGTGCCTGGAGTGGGGGAATCAATCAGCCCCAGCATTTT.